The 8 T cell receptor beta chains listed next were all sequenced from one sample in a study of OX40 agonist ivuxolimab in advanced cancers. The repertoire was sequenced with immunoSEQ multiplex PCR; TCRdb's copy has only in-frame clones and lacks some. The table has tens of thousands of clones, roughly 87% seen once. The starting material was CD4+ or CD8+ T cells sorted from blood, obtained in a trial of the OX40 agonist ivuxolimab. All receptors derive from an adult with an advanced solid tumor such as melanoma, head and neck, liver or kidney cancer.

The gene calls are TRBV5-1 and TRBJ2-1; D is ambiguous. The CDR3 is 13 amino acids. The V gene lost 0 bases and the J gene lost 9 bases, with 10 bases spanning the gap. Germline CDR1 SGHRS, CDR2 YFSETQ. CDR3 sequence reads: CASSLAEHGEQFF. CDR3 in DNA: TGCGCCAGCAGCTTGGCCGAGCATGGTGAGCAGTTCTTC.

The rearrangement uses TRBV6-6 and TRBJ2-7, with a possible D match to TRBD1 (5 bases). CDR3 length: 12 amino acids. Germline loops: CDR1 MNHNY, CDR2 SVGAGI (reference sequence). V lost 2 bases and J lost 7, with 9 bases in between. CDR3: CASSYPRTEQYF. CDR3 coding DNA: TGTGCCAGCAGTTACCCACGGACAGAGCAGTACTTC.

This clone was seen only once. This chain uses TRBV6-4 with TRBJ2-2; possibly TRBD2 for D (5 bases). V was trimmed by 4 bases and J by 8 bases, leaving 20 bases between them. The germline V gene has CDR1 MRHNA and CDR2 SNTAGT. The CDR3 extends over 16 amino acids. The CDR3 loop reads CASSAYAATPGGELFF. CDR3 coding DNA: TGTGCCAGCAGTGCCTACGCGGCCACCCCGGGAGGGGAGCTGTTTTTT.

CDR3 DNA sequence: TGTGCCAGCAGTGAAATCTACGAGCAGTACTTC. Its translation: CASSEIYEQYF. The rearrangement links TRBV2 to TRBJ2-7; D is uncertain. This CDR3 contains 11 residues. V lost 2 bases and J 3 bases, leaving 2 bases between the germline ends. The germline V gene has CDR1 SNHLY and CDR2 FYNNEI.

V and J are TRBV6-1 and TRBJ1-6; possible D gene TRBD1, 5 bases. Germline V gene lookup returns CDR1 MNHNS and CDR2 SASEGT. The length of the CDR3 is 14 residues. V lost 6 bases to trimming and J lost 8 bases, with 14 bases between them. The CDR3, as DNA: TGTGCCAGCAGAGATGTCGGGGCAGATTCACCCCTCCACTTT. The encoded protein is CASRDVGADSPLHF.

This clone showed up just once. The V and J genes are TRBV5-4 and TRBJ2-3; D not certain. V was pared by 0 bases and J by 3 bases, with 8 bases between. This CDR3 has 14 residues. The germline V gene encodes CDR1 SGHNT and CDR2 YYREEE (reference sequence). This CDR3 reads CASSLVTRTDTQYF. The CDR3 DNA reads as TGTGCCAGCAGCTTGGTAACCAGGACAGATACGCAGTATTTT.

The gene calls are TRBV5-4 and TRBJ1-6; D might be TRBD1 (6 bases). The V end was cut by 2 bases, the J end by 6 bases, with 12 bases between. From germline, CDR1 is SGHNT and CDR2 YYREEE (reference sequence). There are 15 residues in the CDR3. Here the CDR3 DNA reads TGTGCCAGCAGCTTCGCCAGGGGTGTTAATTCACCCCTCCACTTT. Amino acid sequence: CASSFARGVNSPLHF.

CDR3 loop: CASSREQVANTEAFF. The CDR3, as DNA: TGTGCCAGCAGCCGAGAGCAGGTCGCGAACACTGAAGCTTTCTTT. The V call is TRBV11-2, the J call TRBJ1-1; D call uncertain. The V and J ends lost 5 bases and 1 base respectively, with 14 bases between them. CDR1 is SGHAT and CDR2 is FQNNGV in the germline V gene. This CDR3 is built from 15 residues.